The rows below give T cell receptor beta chains drawn from one sample of a study of cytomegalovirus exposure and HLA in healthy donors. Generated by immunoSEQ multiplex PCR, the TCRdb table keeps only in-frame clones and is missing some. Of under 300,000 clones in the sample, around 90% were seen once. The sequenced material came from PBMCs. These receptors originate from a girl aged 2 to 9 in good health and CMV-seronegative. CDR3s include the opening cysteine and the closing phenylalanine or tryptophan. D genes are given only for firm matches. Some rows have no size entry. The others give once, few or many, or a class for an expanded clone.

length: 15
D: TRBD1
V: TRBV7-3
size: -
CDR3: CASSLTSTGNGELFF

length: 15
D: TRBD1
V: TRBV6-1
size: -
CDR3: CASSATGARGNTIYF

length: 16
D: TRBD2
V: TRBV27
size: once
CDR3: CASSLSGGGSSYEQYF

length: 16
D: TRBD2
V: TRBV18
size: -
CDR3: CASSPLAGGPTDTQYF

length: 13
D: -
V: TRBV5-6
size: -
CDR3: CASSLAGVYGYTF

length: 14
D: TRBD1
V: TRBV5-1
size: -
CDR3: CASSDTGVGYGYTF

length: 14
D: -
V: TRBV4-1
size: -
CDR3: CASSQGAGSYEQYF

length: 15
D: -
V: TRBV5-4
size: -
CDR3: CASSPTDGRAETQYF

length: 13
D: -
V: TRBV18
size: -
CDR3: CASSPPSGLTQYF

length: 11
D: -
V: TRBV19
size: -
CDR3: CASRQNYGYTF